This entry concerns a single TCR beta chain. The method was immunoSEQ multiplex PCR; TCRdb's version includes in-frame clones alone and lacks a portion of them. The sample holds about 100,000 clones, almost 96% seen once. After removal of 4 bases from V and 4 bases from J, the junction contained 10 bases not matched to a gene. The CDR3 contains 15 residues. Germline CDR1 SGHRS, CDR2 YFSETQ. The sample originates from a study of technical replicates of blood from several donors. V and J are TRBV5-1 and TRBJ1-2, with 7 bases aligning to TRBD1. The source of this sequence is a human donor in good health. Material for sequencing was T cells isolated from PBMCs. The CDR3 protein is CASSTTGEEVYGYTF. The CDR3, as DNA: TGCGCCAGCAGCACCACAGGGGAAGAAGTCTATGGCTACACCTTC. Complete variable domain (other parts from reference TRBV5-1 and TRBJ1-2): KAGVTQTPRYLIKTRGQQVTLSCSPISGHRSVSWYQQTPGQGLQFLFEYFSETQRNKGNFPGRFSGRQFSNSRSEMNVSTLELGDSALYLCASSTTGEEVYGYTFGSGTRLTVV.